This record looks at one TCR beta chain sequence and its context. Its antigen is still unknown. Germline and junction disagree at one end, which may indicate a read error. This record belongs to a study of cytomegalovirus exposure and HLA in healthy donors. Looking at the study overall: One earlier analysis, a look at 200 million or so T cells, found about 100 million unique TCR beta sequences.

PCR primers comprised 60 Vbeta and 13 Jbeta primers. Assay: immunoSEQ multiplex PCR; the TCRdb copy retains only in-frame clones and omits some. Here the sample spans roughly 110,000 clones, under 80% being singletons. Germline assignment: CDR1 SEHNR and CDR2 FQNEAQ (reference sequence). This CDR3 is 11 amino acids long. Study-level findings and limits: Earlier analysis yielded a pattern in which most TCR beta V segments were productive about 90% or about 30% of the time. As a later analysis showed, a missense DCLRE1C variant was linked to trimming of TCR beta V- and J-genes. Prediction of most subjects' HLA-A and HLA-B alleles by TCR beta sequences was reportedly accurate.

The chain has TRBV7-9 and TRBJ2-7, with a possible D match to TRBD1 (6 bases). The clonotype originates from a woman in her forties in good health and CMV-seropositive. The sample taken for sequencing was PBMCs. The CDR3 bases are TGTTCCAGCAGCTCAGGGGTCGAGCAGTACTTC. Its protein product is CSSSSGVEQYF.